This TCR beta chain stems from a study of T cells after yellow fever vaccination. Study outcomes and limitations: By day 5 rather than day 15, the secondary response had peaked, though it was weaker. Subsequent booster samples again held most clones from primary vaccination (approximately 95% CD4, roughly 90% CD8).

The CDR3 has 13 residues. Trimming removed 3 bases from V and 6 bases from J, with 11 bases in between. From germline, CDR1 is SGHTA and CDR2 FQGNSA. This clonotype was seen a handful of times. The antigen is unknown. They built TCR cDNA with 5'RACE template switching, a step that put in a universal primer site and UMIs. MiXCR, applied by TCRdb to the 5' RACE reads, yields one record per CDR3 protein. Among 300,000 to 450,000 distinct CDR3 sequences listed, approximately 8% were seen once. Sequencing was performed on PBMCs, taken about 41 days after the first yellow fever vaccination. This clonotype was obtained from a man aged 18 to 30 who received the YFV17D yellow fever vaccine. This chain uses TRBV7-2 with TRBJ1-2, with a possible D match to TRBD1 (6 bases). DNA of the CDR3: TGTGCCAGCAGCTTTCAGGGGAGAGATGGCTACACCTTC. Translating it yields CASSFQGRDGYTF.